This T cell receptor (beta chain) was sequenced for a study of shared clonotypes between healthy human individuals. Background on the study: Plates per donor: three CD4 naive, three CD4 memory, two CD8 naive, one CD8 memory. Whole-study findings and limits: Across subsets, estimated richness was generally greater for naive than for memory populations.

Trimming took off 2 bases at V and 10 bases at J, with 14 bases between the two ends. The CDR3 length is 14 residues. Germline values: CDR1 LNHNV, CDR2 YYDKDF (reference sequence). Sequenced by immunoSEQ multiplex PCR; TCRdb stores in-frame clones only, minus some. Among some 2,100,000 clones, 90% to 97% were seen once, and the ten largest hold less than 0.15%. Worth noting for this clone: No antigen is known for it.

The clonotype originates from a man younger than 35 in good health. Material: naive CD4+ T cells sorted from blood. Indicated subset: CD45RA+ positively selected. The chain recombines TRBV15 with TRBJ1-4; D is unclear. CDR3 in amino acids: CATSRQEEGGKLFF. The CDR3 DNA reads TGTGCCACCAGCAGACAGGAGGAAGGCGGAAAACTGTTTTTT. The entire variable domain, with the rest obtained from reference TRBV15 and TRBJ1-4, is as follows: DAMVIQNPRYQVTQFGKPVTLSCSQTLNHNVMYWYQQKSSQAPKLLFHYYDKDFNNEADTPDNFQSRRPNTSFCFLDIRSPGLGDTAMYLCATSRQEEGGKLFFGSGTQLSVL.